Shown below are 14 T cell receptor beta chains from a single sample sequenced in a study of blood T cell repertoires in COVID-19. Profiling relied on immunoSEQ multiplex PCR, and the TCRdb table lists in-frame clones only, not all of them. The repertoire holds some 100,000 clones, with roughly nine tenths as singletons. The sequencing input was peripheral blood. Receptor source: a man between 45 and 60 years old with acute or convalescent COVID-19.

V usage is TRBV20-1 and J usage is TRBJ2-7, with D possibly TRBD1 on 5 matching bases. CDR3 length: 15 residues. Germline V gives CDR1 DFQATT, CDR2 SNEGSKA (reference sequence). The germline V and J ends were trimmed by 6 bases and 1 base, with 19 bases remaining between them. CDR3 residues: CSASSGLGHSYEQYF. The CDR3 bases are TGCAGTGCCAGTTCAGGGCTAGGGCATTCCTACGAGCAGTACTTC.

This sequence joins TRBV30 and TRBJ2-7; D gene uncertain. The CDR3 is 11 amino acids. Trimming removed 2 bases at V and 3 bases at J, with 5 bases between. Germline V gene lookup returns CDR1 GTSNPN and CDR2 SVGIG (reference sequence). The CDR3 sequence is CAWSLNYEQYF. CDR3 DNA sequence: TGTGCCTGGAGTCTAAACTACGAGCAGTACTTC. Variable domain in full (rest from reference TRBV30 and TRBJ2-7): SQTIHQWPATLVQPVGSPLSLECTVEGTSNPNLYWYRQAAGRGLQLLFYSVGIGQISSEVPQNLSASRPQDRQFILSSKKLLLSDSGFYLCAWSLNYEQYFGPGTRLTVT.

The J gene is TRBJ2-1, the V gene TRBV7-9; D ambiguous. The length of the CDR3 is 13 residues. The V end lost 1 base, the J end lost 8 bases, and 9 bases lay between the germline ends. Germline V gene sequence: CDR1 SEHNR, CDR2 FQNEAQ (reference sequence). CDR3 sequence (DNA): TGTGCCAGCAGCTTAGGCGGTCCCGATGAGCAGTTCTTC. Encoded protein: CASSLGGPDEQFF.

The rearrangement joins TRBV7-2 to TRBJ1-2; D possibly corresponds to TRBD1 (5 bases). V lost 4 bases and J 2 bases, leaving 11 bases between the germline ends. The CDR3 spans 14 residues. The germline gives CDR1 SGHTA, CDR2 FQGNSA. This CDR3 is CASSSLRQNYGYTF. CDR3 sequence (DNA): TGTGCCAGCAGCTCCCTAAGACAGAACTATGGCTACACCTTC.

This sequence joins TRBV12-5 and TRBJ2-1, with a possible D match to TRBD2 (5 bases). Germline V gene data show CDR1 as LGHNT and CDR2 as FRNRAP. The ends were cut back, 6 bases at V and 10 bases at J, with 10 bases in the middle. The CDR3 has 11 amino acids. The CDR3 is CASGDFWEQFF. The CDR3 nucleotides read TGTGCTAGTGGGGACTTTTGGGAGCAGTTCTTC.

V is TRBV7-9 and J is TRBJ1-1; TRBD1 agrees at 7 bases. Germline V lookup: CDR1 SEHNR, CDR2 FQNEAQ (reference sequence). Trimming at V came to 5 bases and at J to 2 bases, leaving 11 bases not matched to a gene. The CDR3 length is 16 residues. CDR3 DNA: TGTGCCAGCAGCCGAAGGACAGGTGCAACTAACACTGAAGCTTTCTTT. It is translated as CASSRRTGATNTEAFF.

The chain uses TRBV6-6 and TRBJ1-4, with 8 bases lining up with TRBD1. Germline trimming cut 1 base from V and 5 bases from J; bases unmatched to any gene: 3. The CDR3 length is 15 residues. Looked up from germline, CDR1 is MNHNY and CDR2 is SVGAGI (reference sequence). CDR3 bases: TGTGCCAGCAGTTACTTGAGACAGGGGAATGAAAAACTGTTTTTT. Its translation is CASSYLRQGNEKLFF.

The chain couples TRBV10-2 to TRBJ1-1; 7 bases line up with TRBD1. J was trimmed by 1 base and V by 8 bases; bases with no gene match: 7. This CDR3 is 14 amino acids long. Germline CDR1 and CDR2: WSHSY and SAAADI. The CDR3 sequence is CASGNTGANTEAFF. CDR3 coding DNA: TGCGCCAGCGGAAATACAGGGGCGAACACTGAAGCTTTCTTT.

V gene TRBV3-1 (or the pseudogene TRBV3-2) combines with J gene TRBJ1-5; D gene uncertain. The CDR3 runs 16 residues. Germline values: CDR1 LGHDT, CDR2 YNNKEL (reference sequence). V lost 1 base and J lost 0, with 10 bases in between. The CDR3 DNA is TGTGCCAGCAGCCAAGGTTCGTTCCGTAGCAATCAGCCCCAGCATTTT. As protein: CASSQGSFRSNQPQHF.

This chain connects TRBV5-5 to TRBJ1-4, with 8 bases fitting TRBD1. The germline V gene has CDR1 SGHKS and CDR2 YYEKEE (reference sequence). The CDR3 loop spans 16 amino acids. The V and J ends lost 5 bases and 6 bases, in that order; junction bases with no gene match: 12. This CDR3 reads CASRPTGDDMDEKLFF. CDR3 DNA sequence: TGTGCCAGCAGACCGACAGGGGACGACATGGATGAAAAACTGTTTTTT.

The chain couples TRBV11-3 to TRBJ2-5; 7 bases match TRBD2. V lost 0 bases, J lost 4 bases, and 8 bases stayed unmatched. CDR3 length: 16 amino acids. The germline V gene has CDR1 SGHNT and CDR2 YENEEA. CDR3 protein: CASSLDLASGVETQYF. CDR3 bases: TGTGCCAGCAGCTTAGATTTAGCTAGCGGAGTAGAGACCCAGTACTTC.

The chain employs TRBV19 and TRBJ1-2; D is unresolved. The CDR3 sequence is 13 residues long. Germline-derived CDR1 and CDR2 are LNHDA and SQIVND (reference sequence). The V end was cut by 7 bases, the J end by 1 base, with 10 bases between. As DNA, the CDR3 is TGTGCCAGTACCCCCTTTATTAACTATGGCTACACCTTC. Its protein is CASTPFINYGYTF.

The rearrangement joins TRBV11-3 to TRBJ2-5; 11 bases line up with TRBD2. The V and J ends lost 4 bases and 1 base, in that order; junction bases with no gene match: 5. Germline V CDR1 and CDR2: SGHNT, YENEEA. CDR3 size: 16 residues. The CDR3 DNA is TGTGCCAGCAGCTCCCGGACTAGCGGGCTCCAAGAGACCCAGTACTTC. It is translated as CASSSRTSGLQETQYF.

In nucleotides, the CDR3 is TGTGCCAGCAGCCGACTAGCGGGAGAGAGCACAGATACGCAGTATTTT. This gives the protein CASSRLAGESTDTQYF. V usage is TRBV11-3 and J usage is TRBJ2-3, with 12 bases aligning to TRBD2. CDR3 length: 16 residues. The ends lost 5 bases at V and 0 bases at J; junction bases unmatched: 3. In germline, CDR1 is SGHNT, CDR2 YENEEA.